The 28 T cell receptor beta chains below all came from one sample that was sequenced in a study of identical twins. TCRdb recomputed calls from the 5' RACE reads with MiXCR, one row per CDR3 protein. Here the sample spans nearly 250,000 distinct CDR3 sequences, 5.5% to 8% being singletons. The sample was also reused in another study, on yellow fever vaccine responses in identical twins.

The sequencing input was memory (CD45RO+) T cells sorted from blood. The receptors stem from a woman aged 18-30 years in good health.

This clonotype was counted only a few times. The chain links TRBV12-5 to TRBJ2-7; TRBD2 agrees at 12 bases. Germline V gives CDR1 LGHNT, CDR2 FRNRAP. V was pared by 2 bases and J by 2 bases, with 7 bases of the junction left unmatched. This CDR3 has 17 residues. CDR3 sequence: CASGLPGLAGPPYEQYF. The CDR3 region has the DNA TGTGCTAGTGGTTTGCCCGGACTAGCGGGACCCCCCTACGAGCAGTACTTC.

In its sample, this clonotype was seen many times. The genes are TRBV7-9 and TRBJ1-2; unclear D gene. Germline values: CDR1 SEHNR, CDR2 FQNEAQ (reference sequence). Trimming shortened V by 5 bases and J by 0 bases, and 13 bases separated the two germline ends. CDR3 length: 15 residues. The CDR3: CASSTSGVSNYGYTF. For the CDR3, the DNA is TGTGCCAGCAGCACAAGCGGGGTATCTAACTATGGCTACACCTTC.

This clonotype was counted many times. In DNA, the CDR3 is TGTGCCAGCAGCTCCGTCTGGGGGCATGGCATTCAGTACTTC. It encodes CASSSVWGHGIQYF. V gene TRBV7-9 combines with J gene TRBJ2-4; perhaps TRBD1 as D (6 bases). The V and J ends lost 4 bases and 9 bases respectively, with 16 bases between them. The germline V gene encodes CDR1 SEHNR and CDR2 FQNEAQ (reference sequence). The CDR3 runs to 14 residues.

CDR3 sequence (DNA): TGTGCCAGCACATCCGGGGGACAGGGGGTCACAGATACGCAGTATTTT. Translation: CASTSGGQGVTDTQYF. J is TRBJ2-3 and V is TRBV7-6, with 11 bases that match TRBD1. V was pared by 7 bases and J by 2 bases, with 8 bases of the junction left unmatched. From germline, CDR1 is SGHVS and CDR2 FNYEAQ. The CDR3 covers 16 residues.

This clonotype was seen more than once but under ten times. This chain links TRBV20-1 with TRBJ2-2, with 8 bases aligning to TRBD2. This CDR3 has 15 amino acids. V dropped 0 bases and J dropped 0; count of bases not matched to a gene: 0. Germline V lookup: CDR1 DFQATT, CDR2 SNEGSKA (reference sequence). Here the CDR3 reads CSAREAGANTGELFF. The DNA of the CDR3 is TGCAGTGCTAGAGAAGCGGGAGCGAACACCGGGGAGCTGTTTTTT.

V and J are TRBV7-3 and TRBJ2-7; D possibly uses TRBD1 or TRBD2 (5 bases each). Trimming cost V 5 bases and J 7 bases, with 15 bases left between them. CDR3 length: 13 amino acids. CDR1 SGHTA and CDR2 FQGTGA come from the germline V gene. This chain's CDR3 is CASSPGPAREQYF. CDR3 DNA: TGTGCCAGCAGCCCGGGACCAGCGCGGGAGCAGTACTTC.

This clonotype has a count of ten or more. The V call is TRBV5-1, the J call TRBJ2-7; unclear D gene. The CDR3 totals 11 residues. V was cut by 0 bases and J by 8 bases, with 6 bases left in between. The germline gives CDR1 SGHRS, CDR2 YFSETQ. In nucleotides, the CDR3 is TGCGCCAGCAGCTTGGCCAGGCAGCAGTACTTC. As protein: CASSLARQQYF. The variable domain in full, with the rest retrieved from reference TRBV5-1 and TRBJ2-7, is KAGVTQTPRYLIKTRGQQVTLSCSPISGHRSVSWYQQTPGQGLQFLFEYFSETQRNKGNFPGRFSGRQFSNSRSEMNVSTLELGDSALYLCASSLARQQYFGPGTRLTVT.

The chain has TRBV9 and TRBJ2-2, with a possible D match to TRBD2 (5 bases). The CDR3 extends over 16 amino acids. Germline V lookup: CDR1 SGDLS, CDR2 YYNGEE. The V end lost 3 bases, the J end lost 1 base, and 13 bases lay between the germline ends. CDR3 sequence: CASSAEVPGNTGELFF. The CDR3 coding sequence is TGTGCCAGCAGCGCGGAGGTCCCCGGGAACACCGGGGAGCTGTTTTTT.

This clonotype was found many times. The V and J genes are TRBV5-1 and TRBJ2-3; 9 nucleotides match TRBD1. Germline values: CDR1 SGHRS, CDR2 YFSETQ. The CDR3 runs 16 residues. After removal of 3 bases from V and 4 bases from J, the junction contained 9 bases not matched to a gene. The CDR3 reads CASSSPGTGSADTQYF. CDR3 in DNA: TGCGCCAGCAGCTCCCCCGGGACAGGGAGCGCAGATACGCAGTATTTT.

This clonotype was detected ten times or more. V usage is TRBV28 and J usage is TRBJ1-5, with TRBD1 identical over 8 bases. The CDR3 sequence is 17 residues long. The J segment lost 0 bases and the V segment lost 6 bases, leaving 10 bases of the junction unmatched. Germline-derived CDR1 and CDR2 are MDHEN and SYDVKM. CDR3 sequence (DNA): TGTGCCAGCAGATCCGGGACAGGCGTTATTAGCAATCAGCCCCAGCATTTT. Amino acids: CASRSGTGVISNQPQHF.

At least ten counts were recorded for this clonotype. The V and J genes are TRBV6-6 and TRBJ2-5; no clear D gene. CDR3 size: 11 residues. CDR1 and CDR2 (germline): MNHNY, SVGAGI (reference sequence). V was trimmed by 8 bases and J by 5 bases, leaving 9 bases between them. The CDR3 DNA follows: TGTGCCAGCTTACGTGGGGAGACCCAGTACTTC. This sequence encodes CASLRGETQYF.

This clonotype was recorded at least ten times. This chain uses TRBV20-1 with TRBJ1-5; 9 bases agree with TRBD1. Unmatched junction bases numbered 1, after V lost 3 bases and J lost 4 bases. This CDR3 contains 13 residues. In germline, CDR1 is DFQATT, CDR2 SNEGSKA (reference sequence). CDR3 residues: CSARGTGNQPQHF. In nucleotides, the CDR3 is TGCAGTGCTAGGGGGACAGGGAATCAGCCCCAGCATTTT.

The CDR3 DNA sequence: TGTGGGAGCACAGGGGTAGCGGGAGGAGAGACCCAGTACTTC. Its translation is CGSTGVAGGETQYF. This chain connects TRBV2 to TRBJ2-5, with 10 bases lining up with TRBD2. The CDR3 has 14 residues. The germline V gene encodes CDR1 SNHLY and CDR2 FYNNEI.

This clonotype was observed many times. The chain links TRBV10-1 to TRBJ2-7; 13 positions match TRBD2. Per germline, CDR1 WNHNN and CDR2 SYGVQD (reference sequence). The V and J ends lost 8 bases and 7 bases, in that order; junction bases with no gene match: 11. The CDR3 sequence is 15 residues long. CDR3 DNA: TGCGCCAGCGGGCCCGGGACTAGCGGGACGAATGAGCAGTACTTC. This sequence encodes CASGPGTSGTNEQYF.

In its sample, this clonotype was seen a few times. CDR3 sequence reads: CASSPPDREAVQTQYF. The CDR3, as DNA: TGTGCCAGCTCACCACCGGACAGGGAAGCGGTTCAGACCCAGTACTTC. The chain recombines TRBV18 with TRBJ2-5, with 8 bases fitting TRBD1. The V segment lost 0 bases and the J segment 6 bases; nucleotides outside the gene matches: 9. Per the germline V gene, CDR1 is KGHSH and CDR2 is LQKENI. The CDR3 extends over 16 amino acids. The entire variable domain, with the rest obtained from reference TRBV18 and TRBJ2-5, is as follows: NAGVMQNPRHLVRRRGQEARLRCSPMKGHSHVYWYRQLPEEGLKFMVYLQKENIIDESGMPKERFSAEFPKEGPSILRIQQVVRGDSAAYFCASSPPDREAVQTQYFGPGTRLLVL.

In its sample, this clonotype was seen a few times. This rearrangement joins TRBV5-1 to TRBJ2-1, with 9 bases aligning to TRBD1. J gave up 10 bases and V 0 bases, and 2 bases lay outside the gene matches. The CDR3 loop spans 13 amino acids. The germline V gene has CDR1 SGHRS and CDR2 YFSETQ. The CDR3 bases are TGCGCCAGCAGCTTGGACGGGACAGGGGAGCAGTTCTTC. It codes for CASSLDGTGEQFF. The full variable domain, in which reference TRBV5-1 and TRBJ2-1 provide the parts outside the CDR3, is KAGVTQTPRYLIKTRGQQVTLSCSPISGHRSVSWYQQTPGQGLQFLFEYFSETQRNKGNFPGRFSGRQFSNSRSEMNVSTLELGDSALYLCASSLDGTGEQFFGPGTRLTVL.

This clonotype was detected ten times or more. This sequence joins TRBV12-3 or TRBV12-4 and TRBJ2-2; perhaps TRBD1 as D (5 bases). The CDR3 is made up of 14 amino acids. The germline V and J ends were trimmed by 6 bases and 2 bases, with 10 bases remaining between them. CDR3 nucleotides: TGTGCCAGCAGCAAACAGGAAAACACCGGGGAGCTGTTTTTT. This gives the protein CASSKQENTGELFF.

This clonotype was counted at least ten times. This chain connects TRBV27 to TRBJ2-1; 8 nucleotides agree with TRBD2. CDR3 length equals 14 residues. The V gene end was trimmed by 6 bases and the J gene end by 3 bases; junction bases not matched to a gene: 4. Germline assignment: CDR1 MNHEY and CDR2 SMNVEV (reference sequence). CDR3 in DNA: TGTGCCAGCAGGAAGCGGGGGAGCTACAATGAGCAGTTCTTC. This codes for CASRKRGSYNEQFF.

V usage is TRBV5-6 and J usage is TRBJ2-2; TRBD2 agrees at 10 bases. CDR3 length: 17 residues. Germline CDR1 SGHDT, CDR2 YYEEEE. Trimming removed 4 bases from V and 4 bases from J; junction bases left unmatched: 10. The CDR3 loop reads CASSLLRLAGSTGELFF. The CDR3 coding sequence is TGTGCCAGCAGCCTACTCAGACTAGCGGGTTCCACCGGGGAGCTGTTTTTT.

The V call is TRBV19, the J call TRBJ1-1, with TRBD1 matching 9 bases. With 5 bases clipped from V and 3 bases from J, the junction kept 10 bases outside the gene matches. Germline lookup yields CDR1 LNHDA and CDR2 SQIVND (reference sequence). This CDR3 region has 16 residues. The CDR3 is CASSHRGLYEHTEAFF. In DNA form, the CDR3 reads TGTGCCAGTAGTCACAGGGGGCTTTATGAACACACTGAAGCTTTCTTT.

The rearrangement links TRBV18 to TRBJ2-7; 7 bases are shared with TRBD2. The CDR3 has 14 residues. CDR1 and CDR2 (germline): KGHSH, LQKENI. The junction had 6 bases not matched to a gene; V was cut back by 3 bases and J by 4 bases. CDR3 DNA: TGTGCCAGCTCACCCAGCGGGGATCTATACGAGCAGTACGTC. It translates to CASSPSGDLYEQYV.

This clonotype was found many times. The rearrangement joins TRBV3-1 to TRBJ2-5, with 9 bases fitting TRBD2. The V and J ends lost 1 base and 5 bases, in that order; junction bases with no gene match: 5. Germline V CDR1 and CDR2: LGHDT, YNNKEL (reference sequence). The CDR3 has 15 residues. CDR3 nucleotide sequence: TGTGCCAGCAGCCAAGGACTAGCGGACCTGGAGACCCAGTACTTC. Protein sequence: CASSQGLADLETQYF.

The V gene is TRBV12-3 or TRBV12-4, the J gene TRBJ1-2; D perhaps matches TRBD1 (6 bases). This CDR3 spans 14 amino acids. V was shortened by 3 bases and J by 7 bases, with 15 bases between the two germline ends. CDR3 sequence: CASSLSSLGAGYTF. As DNA, the CDR3 is TGTGCCAGCAGTTTGAGTTCCCTGGGGGCTGGCTACACCTTC.

This clonotype was seen ten or more times. The chain carries TRBV20-1 and TRBJ2-1; 14 bases are a match to TRBD2. The CDR3 extends over 14 amino acids. V shed 7 bases, J shed 8 bases, and the junction held 7 bases outside the gene matches. The germline V gene has CDR1 DFQATT and CDR2 SNEGSKA (reference sequence). The CDR3 loop is CSGYGTSGSHEQFF. CDR3 DNA: TGCAGTGGTTACGGGACTAGCGGGAGCCATGAGCAGTTCTTC.

This clonotype was found many times. The rearrangement uses TRBV6-5 and TRBJ1-1; 11 bases fit TRBD1. The CDR3 extends over 17 amino acids. The germline gives CDR1 MNHEY, CDR2 SVGAGI. V trimming: 1 base; J trimming: 3 bases; junction bases outside the gene matches: 7. The CDR3 loop is CASSYYWTGGLYTEAFF. The CDR3 DNA reads as TGTGCCAGCAGTTACTATTGGACAGGGGGCCTGTACACTGAAGCTTTCTTT.

The J gene is TRBJ2-3, the V gene TRBV28; D call uncertain. Between the trimmed V and J ends, which lost 3 bases and 4 bases, there was a span of 5 bases. CDR3 length equals 12 residues. The germline gives CDR1 MDHEN, CDR2 SYDVKM. DNA for the CDR3: TGTGCCAGCAGTTTTTATTCAGATACGCAGTATTTT. This gives the protein CASSFYSDTQYF.

This clonotype was seen only a few times. The gene calls are TRBV5-4 and TRBJ2-2; perhaps TRBD2 as D (5 bases). Germline CDR1 SGHNT, CDR2 YYREEE (reference sequence). V was clipped by 0 bases and J by 2 bases, with 8 bases between them. CDR3 length: 15 residues. The chain's CDR3 is CASSLEAANTGELFF. DNA of the CDR3: TGTGCCAGCAGCTTGGAAGCGGCCAACACCGGGGAGCTGTTTTTT.

This clonotype was observed a handful of times. The chain links TRBV6-2 or TRBV6-3 to TRBJ2-1; 8 bases are shared with TRBD2. The CDR3 runs 19 residues. After removal of 7 bases from V and 4 bases from J, the junction contained 21 bases not matched to a gene. CDR1 and CDR2 from the germline V gene are MNHEY and SVGEGT. The CDR3 spells CASTKKSREGPSVYNEQFF. Written as DNA, the CDR3 is TGTGCCAGCACTAAAAAATCCCGGGAGGGCCCCTCGGTTTACAATGAGCAGTTCTTC.